This T cell receptor beta chain was recorded in a study of PD-L1 blockade in urothelial cancer. Indicated time point: peripheral blood 6 weeks after treatment start. Clones were read by immunoSEQ multiplex PCR, and TCRdb kept only the in-frame ones, dropping some. Here the sample spans around 120,000 clones, 85% to 90% being singletons. The V gene's germline CDR1 is SQVTM and CDR2 ANQGSEA. This CDR3 region has 12 residues. Deletions cut 6 bases from V and 4 bases from J, with 11 bases between. The material was PBMCs, obtained around atezolizumab (anti-PD-L1) treatment. The TCR sequence derives from a man aged 55 to 69 with urothelial cancer. The rearrangement uses TRBV29-1 and TRBJ2-3; D perhaps matches TRBD2 (5 bases). This chain's CDR3 is CSVRVVADTQYF. CDR3 bases: TGCAGCGTGAGGGTTGTTGCAGATACGCAGTATTTT.